This TCR beta chain originates from a study of blood T cell repertoires in COVID-19. Study details: The United States, Italy and Spain provided the acute and convalescent COVID-19 samples. In each case, the material was cDNA or gDNA derived from T cells, B-cell-depleted T cells, or PBMCs.

This clone was counted between two and nine times. Germline lookup yields CDR1 SGHNT and CDR2 YYREEE (reference sequence). V lost 1 base and J 2 bases, leaving 9 bases between the germline ends. The CDR3 covers 14 residues. In the authors' methods: By means of reference gene primer amplification, nucleated cell counts were estimated. Using immunoSEQ multiplex PCR, the repertoire was profiled, and TCRdb retains in-frame clones only, with some absent. That table gives V, J and clone size, and the DNA gave D and trimming. The data show 73,000 or so clones, just over 85% seen once. The source of this sequence is a man aged 30 to 45 with acute or convalescent COVID-19. Sequenced sample: peripheral blood. This chain links TRBV5-4 with TRBJ1-2, with a possible D match to TRBD1 (6 bases). The CDR3 bases are TGTGCCAGCAGCTTGTCCACAGGGAACTATGGCTACACCTTC. Translation: CASSLSTGNYGYTF.